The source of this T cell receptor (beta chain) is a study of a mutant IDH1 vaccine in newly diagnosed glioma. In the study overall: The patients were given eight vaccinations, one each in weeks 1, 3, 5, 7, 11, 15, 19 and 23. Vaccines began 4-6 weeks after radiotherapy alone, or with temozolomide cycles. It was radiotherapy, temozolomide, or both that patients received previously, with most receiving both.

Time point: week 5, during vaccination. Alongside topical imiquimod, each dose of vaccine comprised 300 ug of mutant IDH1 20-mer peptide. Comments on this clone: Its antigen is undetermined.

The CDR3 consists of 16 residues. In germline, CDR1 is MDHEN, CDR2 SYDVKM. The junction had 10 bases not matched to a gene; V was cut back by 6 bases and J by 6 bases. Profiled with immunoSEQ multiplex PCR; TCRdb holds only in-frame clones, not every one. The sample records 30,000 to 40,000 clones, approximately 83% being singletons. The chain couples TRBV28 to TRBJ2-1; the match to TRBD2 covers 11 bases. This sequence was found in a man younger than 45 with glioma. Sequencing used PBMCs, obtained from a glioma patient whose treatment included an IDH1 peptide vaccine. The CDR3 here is CASSPRLAGFFNEQFF. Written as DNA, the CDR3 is TGTGCCAGCAGCCCGCGACTAGCGGGATTTTTCAATGAGCAGTTCTTC.